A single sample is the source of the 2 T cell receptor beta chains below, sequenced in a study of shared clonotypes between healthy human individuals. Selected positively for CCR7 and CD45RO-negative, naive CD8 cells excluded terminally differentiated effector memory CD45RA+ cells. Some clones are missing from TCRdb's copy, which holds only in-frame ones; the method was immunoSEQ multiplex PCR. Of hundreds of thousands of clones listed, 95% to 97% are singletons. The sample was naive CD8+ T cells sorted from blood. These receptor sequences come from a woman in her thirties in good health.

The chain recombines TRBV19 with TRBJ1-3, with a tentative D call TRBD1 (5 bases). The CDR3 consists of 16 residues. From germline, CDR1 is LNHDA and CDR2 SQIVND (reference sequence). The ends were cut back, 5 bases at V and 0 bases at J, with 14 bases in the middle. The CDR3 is CASSGRDFNSGNTIYF. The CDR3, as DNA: TGTGCCAGTAGTGGCAGGGATTTTAACTCTGGAAACACCATATATTTT.

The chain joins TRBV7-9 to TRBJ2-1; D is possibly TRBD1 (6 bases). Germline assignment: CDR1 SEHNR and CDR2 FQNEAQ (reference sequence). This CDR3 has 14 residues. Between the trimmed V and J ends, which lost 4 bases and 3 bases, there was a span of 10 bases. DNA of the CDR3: TGTGCCAGCAGCTCCGGGACACTCTACAATGAGCAGTTCTTC. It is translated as CASSSGTLYNEQFF.